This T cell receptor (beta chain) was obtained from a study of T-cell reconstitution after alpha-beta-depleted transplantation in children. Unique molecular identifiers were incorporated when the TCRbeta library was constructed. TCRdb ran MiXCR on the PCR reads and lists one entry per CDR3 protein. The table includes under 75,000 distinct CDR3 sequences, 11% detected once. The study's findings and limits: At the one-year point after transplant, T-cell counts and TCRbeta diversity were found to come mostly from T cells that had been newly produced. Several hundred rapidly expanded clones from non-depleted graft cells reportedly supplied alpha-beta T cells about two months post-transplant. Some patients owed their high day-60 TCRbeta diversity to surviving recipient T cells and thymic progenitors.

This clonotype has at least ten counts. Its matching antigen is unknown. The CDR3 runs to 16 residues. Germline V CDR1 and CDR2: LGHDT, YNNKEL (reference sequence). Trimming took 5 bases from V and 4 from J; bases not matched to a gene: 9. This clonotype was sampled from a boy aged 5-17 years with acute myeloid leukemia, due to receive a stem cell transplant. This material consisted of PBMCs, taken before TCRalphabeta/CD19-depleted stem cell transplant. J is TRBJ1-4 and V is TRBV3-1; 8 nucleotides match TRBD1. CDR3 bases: TGTGCCAGCAGCATGCGGACAGGGATGAATAATGAAAAACTGTTTTTT. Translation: CASSMRTGMNNEKLFF.